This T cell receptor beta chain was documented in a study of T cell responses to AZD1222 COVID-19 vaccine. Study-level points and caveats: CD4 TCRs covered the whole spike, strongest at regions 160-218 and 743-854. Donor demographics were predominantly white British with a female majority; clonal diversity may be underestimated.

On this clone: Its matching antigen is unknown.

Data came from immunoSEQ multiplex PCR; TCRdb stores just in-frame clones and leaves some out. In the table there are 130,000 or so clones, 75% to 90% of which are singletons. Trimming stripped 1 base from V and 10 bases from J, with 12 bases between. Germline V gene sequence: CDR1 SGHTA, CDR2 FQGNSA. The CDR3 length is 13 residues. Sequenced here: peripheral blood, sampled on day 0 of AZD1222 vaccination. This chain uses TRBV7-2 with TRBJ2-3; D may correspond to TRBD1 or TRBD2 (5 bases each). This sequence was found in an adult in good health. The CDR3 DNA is TGTGCCAGCAGCTTAGTGGATCTGGGGGCGCAGTATTTT. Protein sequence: CASSLVDLGAQYF. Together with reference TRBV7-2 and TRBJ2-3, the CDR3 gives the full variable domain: GAGVSQSPSNKVTEKGKDVELRCDPISGHTALYWYRQSLGQGLEFLIYFQGNSAPDKSGLPSDRFSAERTGGSVSTLTIQRTQQEDSAVYLCASSLVDLGAQYFGPGTRLTVL.